The next 31 T cell receptor beta chains were all read from a single sample in a study of blood T cell repertoires in COVID-19. Using immunoSEQ multiplex PCR, the repertoire was profiled, and TCRdb retains in-frame clones only, with some absent. This sample has about 150,000 clones; 87% occur once, and the top ten carry 0.9% to 0.95%. Sequencing input: peripheral blood. The receptors stem from a woman in her fifties or sixties with acute or convalescent COVID-19.

The chain carries TRBV25-1 and TRBJ2-7, with 8 bases that match TRBD2. The germline CDR1 and CDR2 sequences are MGHDK and SYGVNS. After removal of 6 bases from V and 2 bases from J, the junction contained 3 bases not matched to a gene. The CDR3 runs to 13 residues. The CDR3 spells CASRAGVTYEQYF. The CDR3 DNA follows: TGTGCCAGCAGAGCGGGGGTGACCTACGAGCAGTACTTC.

The rearrangement links TRBV9 to TRBJ2-2; D possibly corresponds to TRBD1 (6 bases). Per the germline V gene, CDR1 is SGDLS and CDR2 is YYNGEE. The ends were cut back, 5 bases at V and 8 bases at J, with 13 bases in the middle. The CDR3 contains 13 residues. The DNA of the CDR3 is TGTGCCAGCAGTCTTACAGGGAATGGGGAGCTGTTTTTT. Translated: CASSLTGNGELFF.

This chain links TRBV29-1 with TRBJ1-2, with D possibly being TRBD1 (6 bases). This CDR3 is built from 12 residues. Germline V gene data show CDR1 as SQVTM and CDR2 as ANQGSEA. With 5 bases removed from V and 4 bases from J, the gap between germline ends came to 11 bases. The CDR3 DNA sequence: TGCAGCGTTACACAGGGAGTCTATGGCTACACCTTC. This encodes CSVTQGVYGYTF.

J is TRBJ1-1 and V is TRBV7-3, with D maybe TRBD1 (6 bases). V was shortened by 2 bases and J by 6 bases, with 13 bases between the two germline ends. The CDR3 extends over 14 amino acids. The germline gives CDR1 SGHTA, CDR2 FQGTGA. The CDR3 sequence is CASSLHAGASEAFF. In DNA form, the CDR3 reads TGTGCCAGCAGCTTACATGCAGGGGCCTCTGAAGCTTTCTTT. Using reference TRBV7-3 and TRBJ1-1 for the parts outside the CDR3, the full variable domain is GAGVSQTPSNKVTEKGKYVELRCDPISGHTALYWYRQSLGQGPEFLIYFQGTGAADDSGLPNDRFFAVRPEGSVSTLKIQRTERGDSAVYLCASSLHAGASEAFFGQGTRLTVV.

The chain employs TRBV5-1 and TRBJ2-7; 12 nucleotides match TRBD2. Trimming took 0 bases from V and 7 from J; bases not matched to a gene: 8. This CDR3 contains 16 residues. Germline V gene data show CDR1 as SGHRS and CDR2 as YFSETQ. Here the CDR3 DNA reads TGCGCCAGCAGCTTGGCCGCGGGACTAGCGGGTTTTGAGCAGTACTTC. This gives the protein CASSLAAGLAGFEQYF.

The chain couples TRBV2 to TRBJ2-5, with a weak D call TRBD2 (6 bases). The V gene lost 1 base and the J gene lost 4 bases, with 10 bases spanning the gap. Germline CDR1 reads SNHLY; CDR2 reads FYNNEI. The CDR3 is 14 amino acids. As DNA, the CDR3 is TGTGCCAGCAGTGAAGGAACTAGCCGAGAGACCCAGTACTTC. Its protein product is CASSEGTSRETQYF.

The DNA for the CDR3 is TGCAGCGTCCCCACCAGCAGGGCAAACGAGCAGTACTTC. It codes for CSVPTSRANEQYF. The chain combines TRBV29-1 with TRBJ2-7; D possibly corresponds to TRBD1 (5 bases). Germline V gene lookup returns CDR1 SQVTM and CDR2 ANQGSEA. Trimming removed 6 bases at V and 5 bases at J, with 17 bases between. The CDR3 is 13 residues long.

This sequence joins TRBV9 and TRBJ2-7; TRBD1 agrees at 7 bases. The CDR3 consists of 15 residues. The germline V gene encodes CDR1 SGDLS and CDR2 YYNGEE. J lost 0 bases, V lost 0 bases, and 3 bases had no gene match. CDR3 DNA: TGTGCCAGCAGCGTAGGGAACAGGGGCTCCTACGAGCAGTACTTC. Its translation is CASSVGNRGSYEQYF.

The V call is TRBV7-9, the J call TRBJ1-6; tentative D call: TRBD1 (6 bases). Trimming pared 4 bases from V and 8 bases from J, leaving 12 bases between. The CDR3 totals 14 residues. CDR1 SEHNR and CDR2 FQNEAQ come from the germline V gene (reference sequence). In DNA, the CDR3 is TGTGCCAGCAGCTACCGATCAGGGGATTCACCCCTCCACTTT. Translation: CASSYRSGDSPLHF.

The rearrangement links TRBV28 to TRBJ2-2; D not resolved. Germline-derived CDR1 and CDR2 are MDHEN and SYDVKM. CDR3 length equals 15 residues. V shed 1 base and J shed 5 bases, with 11 bases lying between them. This CDR3 reads CASSLSASYTGELFF. The CDR3 DNA reads TGTGCCAGCAGTTTATCTGCCAGTTATACCGGGGAGCTGTTTTTT.

V and J are TRBV5-1 and TRBJ2-3; TRBD2 might be the D (7 bases). The CDR3 extends over 15 amino acids. Germline loops: CDR1 SGHRS, CDR2 YFSETQ. V was cut by 4 bases and J by 3 bases, with 15 bases left in between. The CDR3 DNA is TGCGCCAGCAGCGAGGCGGGGGCGCGGACAGATACGCAGTATTTT. The encoded protein is CASSEAGARTDTQYF.

As to this clone: One junction end disagrees with the germline gene, perhaps due to a read error. This chain joins TRBV6-1 and TRBJ2-7; 13 bases align to TRBD2. Germline V lookup: CDR1 MNHNS, CDR2 SASEGT. This CDR3 spans 15 amino acids. The CDR3 nucleotides are TGTGCCAGCAGTGAGGGTGGGACTAGCGGGGCCCGAGAAGCCTTC. Protein: CASSEGGTSGAREAF.

Comment on this clone: The CDR3 does not close with the conserved phenylalanine or tryptophan, likely indicating a read error. The limits of the CDR3 on the DNA are not certain, so only TCRdb's listed CDR3 is given. The chain has TRBV21-1 and TRBJ2-7; the D call in the table, TRBD1, was not verified against the DNA. TRBV21-1 is classified as a pseudogene. The CDR3 numbers 11 amino acids, ends counted. This CDR3 reads CASSPRETGGS.

The chain carries TRBV29-1 and TRBJ1-3; D gene uncertain. This CDR3 spans 15 amino acids. Germline V lookup: CDR1 SQVTM, CDR2 ANQGSEA. Trimming took off 3 bases at V and 0 bases at J, with 12 bases between the two ends. CDR3 coding DNA: TGCAGCGTTGAGGTGTTCCCCAGCTCTGGAAACACCATATATTTT. Protein: CSVEVFPSSGNTIYF.

The V call is TRBV5-1, the J call TRBJ1-1; D gene ambiguous. V gave up 4 bases and J gave up 2 bases, with 9 bases separating them. Germline assignment: CDR1 SGHRS and CDR2 YFSETQ. CDR3 size: 13 residues. Here the CDR3 reads CASSPHGNTEAFF. As DNA, the CDR3 is TGCGCCAGCAGCCCTCACGGTAACACTGAAGCTTTCTTT.

V and J are TRBV7-2 and TRBJ2-3, with TRBD2 matching 12 bases. The CDR3 contains 16 residues. V was pared by 4 bases and J by 5 bases, with 7 bases of the junction left unmatched. Germline CDR1 and CDR2: SGHTA and FQGNSA. The CDR3 spells CASSSLAGGQGDTQYF. CDR3 in DNA: TGTGCCAGCAGCTCTCTAGCGGGGGGGCAAGGAGATACGCAGTATTTT.

This chain uses TRBV7-8 with TRBJ1-5, with a possible D match to TRBD1 (5 bases). Germline V lookup: CDR1 SGHVS, CDR2 FQNEAQ. The CDR3 contains 13 residues. Trimming took off 2 bases at V and 6 bases at J, with 8 bases between the two ends. The CDR3 region is CASSLFDSQPQHF. CDR3 nucleotides: TGTGCCAGCAGCTTATTTGACAGTCAGCCCCAGCATTTT.

V gene TRBV9 combines with J gene TRBJ2-1; TRBD2 aligns across 13 bases. Germline V gives CDR1 SGDLS, CDR2 YYNGEE. The CDR3 runs 17 residues. With V trimmed by 3 bases and J by 7 bases, 10 bases remained unmatched. CDR3 sequence: CASSGRFGLAGENEQFF. The CDR3 DNA is TGTGCCAGCAGCGGTAGATTCGGACTAGCGGGGGAAAATGAGCAGTTCTTC.

The genes are TRBV11-2 and TRBJ2-7; 8 positions agree with TRBD2. The CDR3 spans 15 residues. Germline V gives CDR1 SGHAT, CDR2 FQNNGV. Losses at the gene ends were 1 base for V and 2 bases for J; bases not matched to a gene: 4. DNA of the CDR3: TGTGCCAGCAGCTTAGGGAGTAGCGGGGCCTACGAGCAGTACTTC. Amino acids: CASSLGSSGAYEQYF.

This clone was seen only once. The rearrangement uses TRBV9 and TRBJ2-2, with TRBD2 matching 12 bases. Unmatched junction bases numbered 6, after V lost 2 bases and J lost 7 bases. Germline assignment: CDR1 SGDLS and CDR2 YYNGEE. The CDR3 loop spans 16 amino acids. CDR3 sequence (DNA): TGTGCCAGCAGCGTTGCCCGGACTAGCGGGGACGGGGAGCTGTTTTTT. Amino acid sequence: CASSVARTSGDGELFF.

The rearrangement uses TRBV7-6 and TRBJ2-7; 10 bases agree with TRBD2. Germline V gene lookup returns CDR1 SGHVS and CDR2 FNYEAQ. J gave up 2 bases and V 4 bases, and 5 bases lay outside the gene matches. The CDR3 runs to 15 residues. As DNA, the CDR3 is TGTGCCAGCAGCTCCCTAGCGGGGGAGGCCTACGAGCAGTACTTC. It codes for CASSSLAGEAYEQYF.

V is TRBV28 and J is TRBJ2-7; D is ambiguous. Germline V gene data show CDR1 as MDHEN and CDR2 as SYDVKM. There are 14 residues in the CDR3. V lost 2 bases to trimming and J lost 2 bases, with 10 bases between them. The CDR3 sequence is CASSLISLPYEQYF. CDR3 coding DNA: TGTGCCAGCAGTTTAATAAGCTTGCCCTACGAGCAGTACTTC.

The chain couples TRBV6-1 to TRBJ1-2; D call uncertain. There are 12 residues in the CDR3. V lost 1 base to trimming and J lost 7 bases, with 7 bases between them. Germline assignment: CDR1 MNHNS and CDR2 SASEGT. The CDR3 DNA is TGTGCCAGCAGTGAAGTACTAATTGGCTACACCTTC. This gives the protein CASSEVLIGYTF.

This clone was observed once. This chain uses TRBV11-1 with TRBJ2-1, with D perhaps TRBD2 (6 bases). V was pared by 0 bases and J by 3 bases, with 21 bases between. This CDR3 is built from 19 residues. CDR1 is SGHAT and CDR2 is FQDESV in the germline V gene (reference sequence). DNA of the CDR3: TGTGCCAGCAGCTTAGCGTTAGGTGTGGAAGGGGACTTCTACAATGAGCAGTTCTTC. Protein sequence: CASSLALGVEGDFYNEQFF.

The chain couples TRBV5-1 to TRBJ1-3; D call uncertain. The CDR3 has 15 amino acids. Per germline, CDR1 SGHRS and CDR2 YFSETQ. V lost 0 bases to trimming and J lost 3 bases, with 10 bases between them. The CDR3 sequence is CASSLGGSGGNTIYF. CDR3 bases: TGCGCCAGCAGCTTGGGAGGGTCTGGTGGAAACACCATATATTTT.

The rearrangement joins TRBV24-1 to TRBJ2-1; D unresolved. The CDR3 has 13 amino acids. The germline V and J ends were trimmed by 3 bases and 10 bases, with 12 bases remaining between them. From germline, CDR1 is KGHDR and CDR2 SFDVKD. The CDR3 spells CATSDPGPREQFF. CDR3 DNA sequence: TGTGCCACCAGTGATCCGGGTCCGAGAGAGCAGTTCTTC.

The chain links TRBV6-5 to TRBJ2-4, with D possibly matching TRBD2 (5 bases). From germline, CDR1 is MNHEY and CDR2 SVGAGI. The CDR3 spans 14 residues. V was shortened by 6 bases and J by 2 bases, with 11 bases between the two germline ends. The CDR3 spells CASSGDLSKNIQYF. DNA for the CDR3: TGTGCCAGCAGCGGGGATCTCTCCAAAAACATTCAGTACTTC.

The gene calls are TRBV3-1 (or the pseudogene TRBV3-2) and TRBJ2-5; possible D gene TRBD2, 6 bases. Trimming left V 1 base short and J 5 bases short, with 14 bases between. Germline V gene sequence: CDR1 LGHDT, CDR2 YNNKEL (reference sequence). CDR3 size: 15 residues. CDR3: CASSQAGDPIETQYF. CDR3 in DNA: TGTGCCAGCAGCCAAGCGGGGGACCCCATTGAGACCCAGTACTTC.

This clone was found once. The chain combines TRBV25-1 with TRBJ1-3; D gene uncertain. Germline lookup yields CDR1 MGHDK and CDR2 SYGVNS. This CDR3 region has 15 residues. Trimming pared 0 bases from V and 2 bases from J, leaving 8 bases between. As DNA, the CDR3 is TGTGCCAGCAGTGAATATATGGCAGCTGGAAACACCATATATTTT. The encoded protein is CASSEYMAAGNTIYF.

The chain uses TRBV28 and TRBJ1-3, with D possibly being TRBD1 (6 bases). Germline V lookup: CDR1 MDHEN, CDR2 SYDVKM. V was pared by 1 base and J by 4 bases, with 17 bases between. The CDR3 consists of 17 residues. CDR3 DNA sequence: TGTGCCAGCAGTTTATCAGCAGGGGCCTTTTCCGGAAACACCATATATTTT. Protein: CASSLSAGAFSGNTIYF.

The chain recombines TRBV27 with TRBJ2-7, with 7 bases aligning to TRBD1. This CDR3 is 14 amino acids long. Losses at the gene ends were 5 bases for V and 3 bases for J; bases not matched to a gene: 7. Germline V gives CDR1 MNHEY, CDR2 SMNVEV (reference sequence). The CDR3 sequence: CASSAGTAVYEQYF. CDR3 coding DNA: TGTGCCAGCAGTGCCGGGACAGCCGTCTACGAGCAGTACTTC.